These T cell receptor beta chains were read from a single sample in a study of shared clonotypes between healthy human individuals. Measured with immunoSEQ multiplex PCR; TCRdb has only the in-frame clones, and not every one. The table includes about 2.3 million clones, about 90% detected once. The sequenced sample was naive CD4+ T cells from PBMCs. The receptor source for this set is a man aged 18 to 35 in good health. Some clones in this sample may be carry-over from other donors' samples. Each CDR3 is given with its conserved first and last residue. D genes are given only for firm matches. Some rows mark clone size as missing; the rest say once, few, many or name a class of expanded clone.

d_call	v_call	clone_size	j_call	cdr3_nt	cdr3_aa
NA	TRBV14	NA	TRBJ1-2	TGTGCCAGCAGCCAAGTCGGGGCCAGGGGCTATGGCTACACCTTC	CASSQVGARGYGYTF
TRBD2	TRBV6-1	NA	TRBJ2-7	TGTGCCAGCAGTATAAACCGGGGACTAGAATACGAGCAGTACTTC	CASSINRGLEYEQYF
NA	TRBV27	NA	TRBJ1-1	TGTGCCAGCAGTTTACGATCAGGGGTTGTGGGGAACACTGAAGCTTTCTTT	CASSLRSGVVGNTEAFF
TRBD1	TRBV5-1	NA	TRBJ2-1	TGCGCCAGCAGCTTTCCCCCCGACAGGGGGTGGGACAATGAGCAGTTCTTC	CASSFPPDRGWDNEQFF
TRBD2	TRBV19	NA	TRBJ2-5	TGTGCCAGTAGTATAGGGGGACTAGCGGGAGGGCAAGAGACCCAGTACTTC	CASSIGGLAGGQETQYF
TRBD2	TRBV11-2	NA	TRBJ2-3	TGTGCCAGCAGCCGAGGGACTAGACTTAGCACAGATACGCAGTATTTT	CASSRGTRLSTDTQYF
TRBD1	TRBV6-5	NA	TRBJ1-3	TGTGCCAGCAGCCCGACAGGGCCCTCTGGAAACACCATATATTTT	CASSPTGPSGNTIYF
NA	TRBV6-5	NA	TRBJ2-5	TGTGCCAGCAGTTACGCAGCGACCCAGTCCCAGTACTTC	CASSYAATQSQYF
NA	TRBV19	NA	TRBJ1-1	TGTGCCAGTAGTGATTGGAACACTGAAGCTTTCTTT	CASSDWNTEAFF
NA	TRBV7-2	NA	TRBJ2-5	TGTGCCAGCAGCTTACATGGCAGAAGTGAAGAGACCCAGTACTTC	CASSLHGRSEETQYF
TRBD1	TRBV7-8	NA	TRBJ1-1	TGTGCCAGCAGCTCGAGATTGGGACAGCTGAACACTGAAGCTTTCTTT	CASSSRLGQLNTEAFF
TRBD1	TRBV28	NA	TRBJ1-2	TGTGCCAGTGCCGGACAGGGAGGCTTAGGTGGCTACACCTTC	CASAGQGGLGGYTF
NA	TRBV6-1	NA	TRBJ2-6	TGTGCCAGCAGTGAAGTCGAGTTCTCTGGGGCCAACGTCCTGACTTTC	CASSEVEFSGANVLTF
NA	TRBV29-1	NA	TRBJ2-4	TGCAGCGTAAGCGGTCAGATGGACATTCAGTACTTC	CSVSGQMDIQYF
TRBD2	TRBV5-1	NA	TRBJ2-1	TGCGCCAGCAGCTGGACCGGGAGGGCCCCCAATGAGCAGTTCTTC	CASSWTGRAPNEQFF
NA	TRBV5-1	NA	TRBJ1-1	TGCGCCAGCAGCCGTACGGCGACAGTCAGGAACACTGAAGCTTTCTTT	CASSRTATVRNTEAFF
NA	TRBV5-1	NA	TRBJ1-2	TGCGCCAGCAGCTTGGATCAGGGAACCTATGGCTACACCTTC	CASSLDQGTYGYTF
TRBD2	TRBV18	NA	TRBJ2-2	TGTGCCAGCTCGCCTAGCGGCGACACCGGGGAGCTGTTTTTT	CASSPSGDTGELFF
TRBD1	TRBV9	NA	TRBJ1-2	TGTGCCAGCAGCCCAACCGTACAGGGGGCGCCGAACTATGGCTACACCTTC	CASSPTVQGAPNYGYTF
NA	TRBV5-4	NA	TRBJ2-7	TGTGCCAGCAGCCCCTCCCATCCGGACCCCTACGAGCAGTACTTC	CASSPSHPDPYEQYF
NA	TRBV7-8	NA	TRBJ2-6	TGTGCCAGCACTAACTTAGCCTCTGGGGCCAACGTCCTGACTTTC	CASTNLASGANVLTF
TRBD2	TRBV9	once	TRBJ2-1	TGTGCCAGCAGCGTAATGGGGGGGATCTACAATGAGCAGTTCTTC	CASSVMGGIYNEQFF
TRBD1	TRBV10-1	NA	TRBJ1-2	TGCGCCAGCAGTGTGAACAGGGGCTCAGCTAACTATGGCTACACCTTC	CASSVNRGSANYGYTF
NA	TRBV7-2	NA	TRBJ1-3	TGTGCCAGCAGCTCCGTCAGGGGTTCTGGAAACACCATATATTTT	CASSSVRGSGNTIYF
NA	TRBV28	NA	TRBJ2-7	TGTGCCAGCAGTTTACGCAGTTTCTACGAGCAGTACTTC	CASSLRSFYEQYF
TRBD1	TRBV11-1	NA	TRBJ2-4	TGTGCCAGCAGCCGGGGACAGGGGGCGGCCAAAAACATTCAGTACTTC	CASSRGQGAAKNIQYF
TRBD1	TRBV7-3	NA	TRBJ2-1	TGTGCCAGCAGCCAACTAGGACAGGATGAGCAGTTCTTC	CASSQLGQDEQFF
NA	TRBV4-1	NA	TRBJ2-1	TGCGCCAGCAGCCCGATTTCCTACAATGAGCAGTTCTTC	CASSPISYNEQFF
NA	TRBV7-9	NA	TRBJ1-2	TGTGCCAGCAGTAGCACCGCAGGCCGTACAATCTATGGCTACACCTTC	CASSSTAGRTIYGYTF